The 15 T cell receptor beta chains below were found in one sample sequenced in a study of cytomegalovirus exposure and HLA in healthy donors. 13 Jbeta primers and 60 Vbeta primers were used for the PCR. The repertoire was sequenced with immunoSEQ multiplex PCR; TCRdb's copy has only in-frame clones and lacks some. The sample includes approximately 100,000 clones, around 75% seen only once; the top ten take 2.5% to 3%. Sequencing was done on a sample of PBMCs. The receptors were sampled from a female donor in good health and CMV-seronegative.

The rearrangement uses TRBV6-6 and TRBJ2-5; D is possibly TRBD1 (6 bases). CDR1 is MNHNY, CDR2 SVGAGI, per germline (reference sequence). V was pared by 5 bases and J by 4 bases, with 11 bases between. The CDR3 is 13 amino acids. The CDR3: CASSSQGSETQYF. DNA of the CDR3: TGTGCCAGCAGTAGTCAGGGGTCAGAGACCCAGTACTTC.

The rearrangement joins TRBV7-2 to TRBJ2-3, with no clear D. From germline, CDR1 is SGHTA and CDR2 FQGNSA. Trimming removed 5 bases at V and 1 base at J, with 16 bases between. This CDR3 has 16 residues. CDR3 sequence: CASSVSYPPGTDTQYF. The CDR3 DNA sequence: TGTGCCAGCAGCGTATCCTACCCCCCCGGCACAGATACGCAGTATTTT.

In regard to this clone: One end of the junction does not line up with germline, which may come from a read error. This chain uses TRBV25-1 with TRBJ2-7, with 7 bases matching TRBD1. The CDR3 loop spans 15 amino acids. Per germline, CDR1 MGHDK and CDR2 SYGVNS. This CDR3 reads CASTHPDRSSYEKYF. The DNA for the CDR3 is TGTGCCAGCACCCACCCGGACAGGAGCTCCTACGAGAAGTACTTC.

V gene TRBV13 combines with J gene TRBJ1-1; 7 nucleotides line up with TRBD1. The CDR3 covers 13 residues. V gave up 5 bases and J gave up 8 bases; unmatched junction bases: 8. Germline lookup yields CDR1 PRHDT and CDR2 FYEKMQ (reference sequence). CDR3 coding DNA: TGTGCCAGCAGCCCAAGCCGGGACAGAGAAGCTTTCTTT. It translates to CASSPSRDREAFF.

The chain uses TRBV5-1 and TRBJ2-5; a weak D match, TRBD2 (6 bases). The germline V and J ends were trimmed by 3 bases and 3 bases, with 9 bases remaining between them. The CDR3 runs to 13 residues. The germline V gene has CDR1 SGHRS and CDR2 YFSETQ. The CDR3 here is CASSYGGEETQYF. The CDR3 region has the DNA TGCGCCAGCAGCTACGGAGGGGAAGAGACCCAGTACTTC.

This clone has only a few counts. This chain connects TRBV10-2 to TRBJ2-6; 7 bases agree with TRBD2. CDR3 length equals 17 residues. Trimming took 5 bases from V and 1 from J; bases not matched to a gene: 8. CDR1 and CDR2 (germline): WSHSY, SAAADI. CDR3 in DNA: TGCGCCAGCAGTCGACTTGCGGGGGATTCTGGGGCCAACGTCCTGACTTTC. This encodes CASSRLAGDSGANVLTF.

The rearrangement links TRBV5-1 to TRBJ2-3; possible D gene TRBD2, 5 bases. This CDR3 has 16 amino acids. The germline CDR1 and CDR2 sequences are SGHRS and YFSETQ. V gave up 4 bases and J gave up 0 bases, with 15 bases separating them. The CDR3 DNA follows: TGCGCCAGCAGCCCCGGAGGCAAGGGAAGCACAGATACGCAGTATTTT. Its translation is CASSPGGKGSTDTQYF.

The rearrangement uses TRBV28 and TRBJ1-2; TRBD1 is a possible D gene (6 bases). The germline V and J ends were trimmed by 2 bases and 2 bases, with 6 bases remaining between them. CDR3 length: 13 amino acids. Germline CDR1 reads MDHEN; CDR2 reads SYDVKM. The CDR3 reads CASSLQGNYGYTF. For the CDR3, the DNA is TGTGCCAGCAGTTTACAGGGGAACTATGGCTACACCTTC.

The chain joins TRBV7-3 to TRBJ2-1; 11 nucleotides match TRBD2. The junction had 8 bases not matched to a gene; V was cut back by 5 bases and J by 5 bases. The CDR3 extends over 16 amino acids. Germline V gives CDR1 SGHTA, CDR2 FQGTGA. For the CDR3, the DNA is TGTGCCAGCAGCCGGATAGCGGGAGGGCCGGACAATGAGCAGTTCTTC. Amino acid sequence: CASSRIAGGPDNEQFF.

V and J are TRBV5-1 and TRBJ2-3, with 10 bases identical to TRBD2. Germline V lookup: CDR1 SGHRS, CDR2 YFSETQ. The CDR3 totals 16 residues. Unmatched junction bases numbered 8, after V lost 4 bases and J lost 3 bases. The CDR3 DNA is TGCGCCAGCAGCCCCCCTAGCGGGAGCGAAACAGATACGCAGTATTTT. Protein product: CASSPPSGSETDTQYF.

This chain joins TRBV7-3 and TRBJ2-7; D remains unclear. The CDR3 is made up of 13 amino acids. Looked up from germline, CDR1 is SGHTA and CDR2 is FQGTGA. Between the trimmed V and J ends, which lost 1 base and 2 bases, there was a span of 6 bases. In DNA form, the CDR3 reads TGTGCCAGCAGCTTAAACGGAGCCTACGAGCAGTACTTC. Translation: CASSLNGAYEQYF. The variable domain in full, with the rest retrieved from reference TRBV7-3 and TRBJ2-7, is GAGVSQTPSNKVTEKGKYVELRCDPISGHTALYWYRQSLGQGPEFLIYFQGTGAADDSGLPNDRFFAVRPEGSVSTLKIQRTERGDSAVYLCASSLNGAYEQYFGPGTRLTVT.

This chain links TRBV19 with TRBJ1-2; D not certain. Germline V gives CDR1 LNHDA, CDR2 SQIVND (reference sequence). V lost 7 bases and J 4 bases, leaving 16 bases between the germline ends. This CDR3 is built from 14 residues. The CDR3 is CASTGPGEIYGYTF. The CDR3 DNA reads as TGTGCCAGTACGGGTCCCGGGGAAATCTATGGCTACACCTTC.

The chain employs TRBV19 and TRBJ2-5; unclear D gene. Germline CDR1 and CDR2: LNHDA and SQIVND (reference sequence). The CDR3 contains 15 residues. Trimming removed 7 bases at V and 1 base at J, with 16 bases between. In DNA form, the CDR3 reads TGTGCCAGTAAAGCAAGAATGGTGAGCCAAGAGACCCAGTACTTC. Protein sequence: CASKARMVSQETQYF.

This sequence joins TRBV4-2 and TRBJ2-1; D is possibly TRBD1 (5 bases). CDR1 is LGHNA, CDR2 YNFKEQ, per germline. Trimming left V 0 bases short and J 9 bases short, with 18 bases between. The CDR3 is 16 amino acids. Here the CDR3 DNA reads TGTGCCAGCAGCCAAGATTGGGCCACAAGGGGTGGTGAGCAGTTCTTC. Encoded protein: CASSQDWATRGGEQFF.

This chain links TRBV7-6 with TRBJ2-2, with TRBD2 matching 8 bases. Per germline, CDR1 SGHVS and CDR2 FNYEAQ. V was clipped by 6 bases and J by 2 bases; unmatched bases: 5. This CDR3 is built from 15 residues. CDR3 in amino acids: CASRATSGNTGELFF. DNA for the CDR3: TGTGCCAGCAGGGCCACTAGCGGAAACACCGGGGAGCTGTTTTTT.